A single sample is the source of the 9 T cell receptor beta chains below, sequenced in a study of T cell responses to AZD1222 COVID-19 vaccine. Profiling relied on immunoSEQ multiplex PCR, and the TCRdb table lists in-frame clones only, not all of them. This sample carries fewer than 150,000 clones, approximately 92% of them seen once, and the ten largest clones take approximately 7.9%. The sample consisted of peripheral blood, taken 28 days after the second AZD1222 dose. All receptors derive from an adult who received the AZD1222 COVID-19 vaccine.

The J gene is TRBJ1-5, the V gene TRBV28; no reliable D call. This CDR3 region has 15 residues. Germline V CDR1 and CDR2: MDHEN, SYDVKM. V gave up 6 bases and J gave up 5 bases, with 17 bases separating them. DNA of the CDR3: TGTGCCAGCAGATCCGCCGGGCTATGGGATCAGCCCCAGCATTTT. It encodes CASRSAGLWDQPQHF.

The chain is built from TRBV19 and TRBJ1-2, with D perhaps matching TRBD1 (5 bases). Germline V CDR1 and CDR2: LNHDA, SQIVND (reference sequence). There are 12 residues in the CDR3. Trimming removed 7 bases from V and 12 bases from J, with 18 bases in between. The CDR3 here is CASIYSWGGNTF. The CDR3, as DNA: TGTGCCAGTATTTATTCATGGGGGGGGAACACCTTC.

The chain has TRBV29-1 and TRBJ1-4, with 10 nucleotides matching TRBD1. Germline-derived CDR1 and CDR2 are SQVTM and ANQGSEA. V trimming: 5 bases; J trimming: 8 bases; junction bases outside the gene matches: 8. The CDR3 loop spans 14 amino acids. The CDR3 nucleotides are TGCAGCGTTAGGGACAGGGGCGGTGGGGAAAAACTGTTTTTT. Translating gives CSVRDRGGGEKLFF.

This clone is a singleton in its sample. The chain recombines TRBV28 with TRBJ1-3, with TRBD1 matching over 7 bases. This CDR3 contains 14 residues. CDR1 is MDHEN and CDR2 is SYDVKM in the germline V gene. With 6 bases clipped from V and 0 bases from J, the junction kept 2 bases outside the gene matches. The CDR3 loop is CASRGDSSGNTIYF. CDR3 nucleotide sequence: TGTGCCAGCAGGGGGGACAGCTCTGGAAACACCATATATTTT.

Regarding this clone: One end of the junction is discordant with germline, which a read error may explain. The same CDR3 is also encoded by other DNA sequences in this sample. This chain's CDR3 is CASSEYRGSSYEQYF. CDR3 nucleotide sequence: TGCGCCAGCAGCGAGTACAGGGGAAGCTCCTACGAGCAGTACTTC. The rearrangement joins TRBV10-1 to TRBJ2-7, with 7 bases matching TRBD1. Germline V lookup: CDR1 WNHNN, CDR2 SYGVQD (reference sequence). The CDR3 contains 15 residues.

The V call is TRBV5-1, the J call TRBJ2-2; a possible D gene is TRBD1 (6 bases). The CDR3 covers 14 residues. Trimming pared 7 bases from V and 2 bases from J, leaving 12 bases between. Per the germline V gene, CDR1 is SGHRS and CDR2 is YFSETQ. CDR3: CASQTGLNTGELFF. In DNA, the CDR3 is TGCGCCAGCCAGACAGGTCTAAACACCGGGGAGCTGTTTTTT.

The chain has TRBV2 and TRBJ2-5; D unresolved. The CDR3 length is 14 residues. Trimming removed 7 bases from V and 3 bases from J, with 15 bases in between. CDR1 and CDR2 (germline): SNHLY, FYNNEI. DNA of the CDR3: TGTGCCAGCAAGATGGGGATGGAAAAAGAGACCCAGTACTTC. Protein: CASKMGMEKETQYF. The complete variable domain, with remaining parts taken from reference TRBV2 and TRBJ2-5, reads EPEVTQTPSHQVTQMGQEVILRCVPISNHLYFYWYRQILGQKVEFLVSFYNNEISEKSEIFDDQFSVERPDGSNFTLKIRSTKLEDSAMYFCASKMGMEKETQYFGPGTRLLVL.

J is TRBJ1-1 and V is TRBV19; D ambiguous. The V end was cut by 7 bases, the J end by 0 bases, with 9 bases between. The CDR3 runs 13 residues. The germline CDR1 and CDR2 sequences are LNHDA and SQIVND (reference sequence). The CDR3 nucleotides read TGTGCCAGTATAGGCCTCATGAACACTGAAGCTTTCTTT. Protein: CASIGLMNTEAFF.

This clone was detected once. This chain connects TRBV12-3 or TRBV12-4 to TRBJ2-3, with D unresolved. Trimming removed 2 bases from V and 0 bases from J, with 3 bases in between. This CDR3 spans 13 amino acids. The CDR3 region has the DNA TGTGCCAGCAGTTTACCGAGCACAGATACGCAGTATTTT. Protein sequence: CASSLPSTDTQYF.